This entry features one T cell receptor beta chain sequence. The data were taken from a study of blood T cell repertoires in COVID-19. Study-level background: COVID-19 samples, acute and convalescent, were from the United States, Italy and Spain. Sources were T cells, B-cell-depleted T cells, or PBMCs; the material itself was cDNA or gDNA.

How the authors handled the data: Quantification of nucleated cells was approximated via reference gene primer amplification. Method: immunoSEQ multiplex PCR; TCRdb's copy keeps in-frame clones and lacks some. V and J calls and clone size follow that table, whereas D and trimming were derived from the DNA. The data show about 140,000 clones, 88% seen once. J gave up 1 base and V 3 bases, and 1 base lay outside the gene matches. Germline assignment: CDR1 LNHDA and CDR2 SQIVND (reference sequence). The CDR3 runs 14 residues. The clonotype comes from a woman aged 55-69 years with acute or convalescent COVID-19. The rearrangement links TRBV19 to TRBJ1-2; the match to TRBD1 covers 8 bases. The sequenced sample consisted of peripheral blood. CDR3 nucleotide sequence: TGTGCCAGTAGTATGGACAGGGATAACTATGGCTACACCTTC. Protein product: CASSMDRDNYGYTF.